This TCR beta chain stems from a study of blood T cell repertoires in COVID-19. The wider study: Some COVID-19 samples were acute and others convalescent; all came from the United States, Italy and Spain. T cells, B-cell-depleted T cells, or PBMCs supplied cDNA or gDNA.

Membership in each cohort depended on participant-reported clinical history. The repertoire was sequenced with immunoSEQ multiplex PCR; TCRdb's copy has only in-frame clones and lacks some. In the table there are 250,000 or so clones, about nine tenths of which are singletons. Germline CDR1 is LNHDA and CDR2 is SQIVND (reference sequence). The CDR3 is 14 residues long. Deletions cut 3 bases from V and 4 bases from J, with 10 bases between. Points on this clone: This sample also contains other DNA sequences that code for the same CDR3.

J is TRBJ1-3 and V is TRBV19; D uncertain. The sequence came from a woman in her forties with acute COVID-19. Sequenced: PBMCs or T cells enriched from blood (not recorded which). The CDR3 region is CASSIGNSGNTIYF. The CDR3 nucleotides read TGTGCCAGTAGTATCGGGAACTCCGGAAACACCATATATTTT. Drawing the rest from reference TRBV19 and TRBJ1-3, the complete variable domain is DGGITQSPKYLFRKEGQNVTLSCEQNLNHDAMYWYRQDPGQGLRLIYYSQIVNDFQKGDIAEGYSVSREKKESFPLTVTSAQKNPTAFYLCASSIGNSGNTIYFGEGSWLTVV.